This TCR beta chain was sequenced for a study of graft-versus-host responses after intestinal transplantation. Study information: Recipients got multivisceral, liver-intestinal, or isolated intestinal transplants. All recipients were given anti-thymocyte globulin induction, and tacrolimus and steroids were then administered for around three years.

Clones were read by immunoSEQ multiplex PCR, and TCRdb kept only the in-frame ones, dropping some. The sample carries some 97,000 clones, roughly 90% recorded once. Trimming shortened V by 1 base and J by 2 bases, and 12 bases separated the two germline ends. CDR1 and CDR2 from the germline V gene are MDHEN and SYDVKM. CDR3 length: 16 amino acids. This clone has a handful of counts. Its antigen is unknown. The V call is TRBV28, the J call TRBJ1-5, with D possibly matching TRBD1 (6 bases). The sample consisted of unstimulated CD4+ T cells sorted from spleen or lymph node cells, taken before transplant. The origin of this receptor is a human donor who was the organ donor for an intestinal transplant. CDR3 DNA sequence: TGTGCCAGCAGTTTATTTCGGGGGCCGGGCAATCAGCCCCAGCATTTT. This codes for CASSLFRGPGNQPQHF.